Reported below is one T cell receptor beta chain. Its antigen is still unknown. No quality values exist for individual bases; no much larger clone is one base distant. This specimen belongs to a study of blood T cell repertoires in COVID-19 (TCRdb year 2020). With respect to the entire study: The collaborator samples originated in the United States, Italy and Spain and spanned the acute and convalescent phases of COVID-19. Where available, HLA class I and class II types were obtained from metadata supplied by the sample provider rather than from assay-based typing. The prospective study material was composed of cDNA or gDNA derived from T cells, B-cell-depleted T cells, or PBMCs. The sample metadata nearly always contained a de-identified subject ID, COVID-19 status, age in years and sex. The samples were drawn from the first 160 participants of the ongoing ImmuneRACE study and from over a thousand subjects provided by 6 global collaborators. The dataset comprised deeply sampled blood TCRbeta repertoires from subjects exposed to, actively infected with, or recovered from COVID-19. A freely available public database, intended as a resource for researchers studying the immune response to SARS-CoV-2, is where the repertoires were released.

General conclusions and limits of the study: The amount of clinical and demographic metadata varied by source and participant and was provided uncurated.

The germline V gene supplies CDR1 ENHRY and CDR2 SYGVKD. Its CDR3 holds 15 amino acids, cysteine through phenylalanine. The CDR3 DNA has 45 bases and is translated from base 1. For this chain, trimming is 6 bases at the V end and 6 bases at the J end, and the number of junction bases without a gene match is 9. TCRbeta CDR3 regions were amplified from genomic DNA using the immunoSEQ Assay, a bias-controlled multiplex PCR. On the authors' methods: Nucleated cell counts per sample were estimated from amplification of reference gene primers within the assay. To quantify the absolute abundance of each unique TCRbeta CDR3 rearrangement, sequence reads were collapsed and filtered. For each sample, productive Simpson clonality was calculated as the square root of Simpson's diversity index over productive rearrangements. The table was pulled from immuneACCESS by TCRdb, which kept in-frame rearrangements only. Such tables lose some clones; where checked, under half of the loss comes from unresolved V genes, and the rest has no known cause. D and trimming were read from the DNA, whereas the V and J calls and clone size are those reported in that table. Recorded for this sample are over 130,000 clones; approximately 90% of them occurred a single time. The ten most abundant clones make up 25% to 30% of the sample.

Each collaborating institution followed its own protocols to collect whole blood in K2EDTA tubes. Collaborator samples were shipped for TCRbeta analysis as frozen whole blood, isolated PBMCs, or DNA extracted from either sample type. The sample taken for sequencing was peripheral blood. The chain couples TRBV10-3 to TRBJ1-1; TRBD1 agrees with 11 junctional bases. The TCR was taken from a human donor in a cohort sampled during active COVID-19. The CDR3 protein sequence reads: CAISPRTGGASEAFF. The DNA sequence follows: TGTGCCATCAGCCCCCGGACAGGGGGCGCATCTGAAGCTTTCTTT.